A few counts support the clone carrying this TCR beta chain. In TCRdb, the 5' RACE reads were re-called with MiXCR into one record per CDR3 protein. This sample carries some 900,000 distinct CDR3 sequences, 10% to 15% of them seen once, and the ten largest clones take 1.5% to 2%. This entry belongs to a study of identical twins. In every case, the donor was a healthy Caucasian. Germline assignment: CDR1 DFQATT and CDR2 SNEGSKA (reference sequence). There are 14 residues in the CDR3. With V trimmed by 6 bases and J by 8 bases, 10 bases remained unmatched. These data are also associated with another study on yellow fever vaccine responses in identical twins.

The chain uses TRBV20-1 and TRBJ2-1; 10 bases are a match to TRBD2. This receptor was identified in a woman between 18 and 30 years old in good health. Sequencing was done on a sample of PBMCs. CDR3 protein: CSARLAGDRYEQFF. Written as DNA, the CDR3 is TGCAGTGCCAGGCTAGCGGGAGATCGGTATGAGCAGTTCTTC.